Listed here is a single T cell receptor (beta chain). Trimming cost V 5 bases and J 3 bases, with 14 bases left between them. The CDR3 runs 15 residues. Germline-derived CDR1 and CDR2 are SNHLY and FYNNEI. Sequencing used immunoSEQ multiplex PCR; TCRdb keeps in-frame clones, though not all of them. The data show 55,000 or so clones, 80% to 90% seen once. The data belong to a study of blood T cell repertoires in COVID-19. Study information: From the United States, Italy and Spain came samples of acute and convalescent COVID-19. Sample material is recorded as cDNA or gDNA derived from T cells, B-cell-depleted T cells, or PBMCs.

Seattle's enrolled individuals joined amid active infection and were then monitored longitudinally. This clonotype was sampled from a woman aged 60-75 years with COVID-19, enrolled during active disease. V is TRBV2 and J is TRBJ1-5, with D tentatively TRBD1 (6 bases). The sample comprised peripheral blood. The CDR3 region is CASSPQQGFNQPQHF. Written as DNA, the CDR3 is TGTGCCAGCAGTCCTCAACAGGGTTTCAATCAGCCCCAGCATTTT. Looking up the rest from reference TRBV2 and TRBJ1-5 gives the full variable domain: EPEVTQTPSHQVTQMGQEVILRCVPISNHLYFYWYRQILGQKVEFLVSFYNNEISEKSEIFDDQFSVERPDGSNFTLKIRSTKLEDSAMYFCASSPQQGFNQPQHFGDGTRLSIL.